The present TCR beta chain was sequenced within a study of T-cell memory formation after mild COVID-19. Trimming took 4 bases from V and 7 from J, leaving 10 bases between them. The CDR3 has 12 amino acids. TCRdb re-called the 5' RACE reads through MiXCR, storing one row per CDR3 protein. The data show some 160,000 distinct CDR3 sequences, 25% to 40% seen once. This TCR derives from an adult woman who had mild COVID-19 (a few samples of this study predate the infection). Cell type and time point are not known. The sample comprised PBMCs or a T cell subset sorted from them (not recorded which). This chain uses TRBV12-3 or TRBV12-4 with TRBJ1-1, with a weak D call TRBD1 (5 bases). The CDR3 DNA sequence: TGTGCCAGCAGTTACCAGGGTATTGAAGCTTTCTTT. Protein sequence: CASSYQGIEAFF.